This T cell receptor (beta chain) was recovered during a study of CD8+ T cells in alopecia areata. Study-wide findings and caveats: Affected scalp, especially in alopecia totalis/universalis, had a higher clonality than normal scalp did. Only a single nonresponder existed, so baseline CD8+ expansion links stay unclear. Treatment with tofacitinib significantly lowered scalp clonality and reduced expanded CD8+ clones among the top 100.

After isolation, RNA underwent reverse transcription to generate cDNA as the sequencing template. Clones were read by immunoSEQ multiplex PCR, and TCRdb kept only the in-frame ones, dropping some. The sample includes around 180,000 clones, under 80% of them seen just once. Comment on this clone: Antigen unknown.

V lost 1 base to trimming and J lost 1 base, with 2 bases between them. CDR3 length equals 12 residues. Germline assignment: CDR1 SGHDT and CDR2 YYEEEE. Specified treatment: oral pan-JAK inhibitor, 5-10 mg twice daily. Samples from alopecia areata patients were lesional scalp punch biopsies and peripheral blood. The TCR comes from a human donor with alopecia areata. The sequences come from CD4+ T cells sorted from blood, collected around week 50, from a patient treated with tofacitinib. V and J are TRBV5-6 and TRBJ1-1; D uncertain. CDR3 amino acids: CASSLPNTEAFF. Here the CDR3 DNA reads TGTGCCAGCAGCTTGCCGAACACTGAAGCTTTCTTT.